This TCR beta chain comes out of a study of shared clonotypes between healthy human individuals. This clone occurred a few times. CDR1 is SGHRS and CDR2 is YFSETQ in the germline V gene. This CDR3 region has 16 residues. Only in-frame clones appear in the TCRdb table, and some are missing; sequencing was by immunoSEQ multiplex PCR. Here the sample spans about 490,000 clones, about 79% being singletons. The TCR comes from a woman aged 40 to 49 in good health. Some clones in this sample may be carry-over from other donors' samples. Sequences were obtained from PBMCs. This chain joins TRBV5-1 and TRBJ2-5, with 10 bases lining up with TRBD1. Matching the DNA end better, TRBJ2-7 makes the J call doubtful. The CDR3 DNA reads as TGCGCCAGCAGCTATAACCCCGGGACAGGGGAAGACGAGCAGTACTTC. It specifies CASSYNPGTGEDEQYF.